What follows are 10 T cell receptor beta chains derived from one specimen sequenced in a study of blood T cell repertoires in COVID-19. Profiled with immunoSEQ multiplex PCR; TCRdb holds only in-frame clones, not every one. The repertoire holds around 300,000 clones, with 80% to 90% as singletons. Sequencing was performed on peripheral blood. The receptors stem from a young man with active or convalescent COVID-19.

The CDR3 DNA follows: TGTGCCAGCAGTGACAGGGGACTAGCGGGAGACACTAATGAGCAGTTCTTC. Amino acids: CASSDRGLAGDTNEQFF. The chain recombines TRBV25-1 with TRBJ2-1; 14 bases agree with TRBD2. With 3 bases clipped from V and 7 bases from J, the junction kept 8 bases outside the gene matches. From germline, CDR1 is MGHDK and CDR2 SYGVNS. There are 17 residues in the CDR3.

This clone was observed a single time. The V call is TRBV24-1, the J call TRBJ2-3; D is possibly TRBD1 (7 bases). V was trimmed by 9 bases and J by 0 bases, leaving 12 bases between them. Germline V gene data show CDR1 as KGHDR and CDR2 as SFDVKD. The CDR3 extends over 14 amino acids. The CDR3 protein is CATSRGDSTDTQYF. CDR3 bases: TGTGCCACCTCCAGGGGGGATAGCACAGATACGCAGTATTTT.

This chain connects TRBV9 to TRBJ1-1, with D perhaps TRBD1 (5 bases). Between the trimmed V and J ends, which lost 3 bases and 5 bases, there was a span of 17 bases. This CDR3 contains 15 residues. CDR1 and CDR2 (germline): SGDLS, YYNGEE. This CDR3 reads CASSAGTAGGTEAFF. The CDR3 DNA is TGTGCCAGCAGCGCCGGGACCGCCGGGGGAACTGAAGCTTTCTTT.

The rearrangement joins TRBV24-1 to TRBJ2-1; 13 nucleotides match TRBD2. Germline CDR1 is KGHDR and CDR2 is SFDVKD. This CDR3 has 13 amino acids. V gave up 6 bases and J gave up 15 bases; unmatched junction bases: 7. CDR3 protein: CATSSGLAGVLFF. The CDR3 nucleotides are TGTGCCACCAGTTCAGGACTAGCGGGAGTGCTGTTCTTC.

The genes are TRBV19 and TRBJ1-4, with 7 bases that match TRBD1. The CDR3 has 16 amino acids. V lost 4 bases to trimming and J lost 7 bases; unmatched junction nucleotides: 12. The germline gives CDR1 LNHDA, CDR2 SQIVND (reference sequence). The chain's CDR3 is CASSNGQDSESEKLFF. CDR3 nucleotides: TGTGCCAGTAGTAACGGACAGGACTCTGAGTCTGAAAAACTGTTTTTT. The full variable domain, rest sourced from reference TRBV19 and TRBJ1-4, is DGGITQSPKYLFRKEGQNVTLSCEQNLNHDAMYWYRQDPGQGLRLIYYSQIVNDFQKGDIAEGYSVSREKKESFPLTVTSAQKNPTAFYLCASSNGQDSESEKLFFGSGTQLSVL.

This clone occurred once. This chain connects TRBV2 to TRBJ2-3; D perhaps matches TRBD1 (5 bases). CDR3 length: 15 amino acids. The germline V and J ends were trimmed by 6 bases and 1 base, with 14 bases remaining between them. Per germline, CDR1 SNHLY and CDR2 FYNNEI. CDR3: CASRKGFRGTDTQYF. The CDR3 DNA reads TGTGCCAGCAGAAAGGGGTTTCGAGGCACAGATACGCAGTATTTT.

This clone was seen a single time. V gene TRBV5-4 combines with J gene TRBJ2-5, with TRBD2 as a possible D gene (7 bases). V shed 4 bases and J shed 5 bases, with 18 bases lying between them. The CDR3 consists of 15 residues. Germline V gene lookup returns CDR1 SGHNT and CDR2 YYREEE (reference sequence). CDR3 DNA: TGTGCCAGCAGCCCCAGGGGCGGGAGCTGGGAGACCCAGTACTTC. Encoded protein: CASSPRGGSWETQYF.

This chain connects TRBV11-2 to TRBJ2-7, with TRBD2 matching 7 bases. The CDR3 contains 16 residues. Trimming removed 0 bases from V and 0 bases from J; junction bases left unmatched: 5. Germline values: CDR1 SGHAT, CDR2 FQNNGV. CDR3 region: CASSLELAGSSYEQYF. The DNA of the CDR3 is TGTGCCAGCAGCTTAGAATTAGCGGGTTCCTCCTACGAGCAGTACTTC. The whole variable domain, remainder taken from reference TRBV11-2 and TRBJ2-7, is EAGVAQSPRYKIIEKRQSVAFWCNPISGHATLYWYQQILGQGPKLLIQFQNNGVVDDSQLPKDRFSAERLKGVDSTLKIQPAKLEDSAVYLCASSLELAGSSYEQYFGPGTRLTVT.

CDR3 loop: CASSQDWELASSYEQYF. The CDR3 nucleotides are TGTGCCAGCAGCCAAGATTGGGAGCTAGCCTCCTCTTACGAGCAGTACTTC. The chain has TRBV4-2 and TRBJ2-7; possible D gene TRBD2, 5 bases. CDR1 is LGHNA, CDR2 YNFKEQ, per germline. V lost 0 bases and J 4 bases, leaving 19 bases between the germline ends. The CDR3 spans 17 residues.

This clone was recorded once. This chain joins TRBV7-8 and TRBJ2-3; no clear D. The CDR3 covers 14 residues. Trimming left V 5 bases short and J 1 base short, with 10 bases between. Germline CDR1 reads SGHVS; CDR2 reads FQNEAQ. The CDR3 region is CASSPQEGTDTQYF. The CDR3 coding sequence is TGTGCCAGCAGCCCCCAAGAGGGCACAGATACGCAGTATTTT.